These 22 T cell receptor beta chains originate from one sample sequenced in a study of shared T cell receptors in the human thymus (dated by TCRdb to the early 2020s). Libraries came from the immunoSEQ multiplex PCR assay. Drawn from immuneACCESS, this table holds only the in-frame rearrangements with V and J called that TCRdb kept. Clones are partly lost; checked studies trace under half to an unresolved V gene and leave the rest unexplained. The sample includes hundreds of thousands of clones, with about 90% observed a single time. Together, the top ten hold under 0.01% of the sample. This same sample was also part of a study on human thymus T cells.

The source material was thymocytes. These receptors originate from a boy in the first two years of life with a congenital heart defect. Donor details come from another sample of the same person, matched by shared clones.

The rearrangement uses TRBV29-1 and TRBJ1-2; 7 bases line up with TRBD1. V trimming: 4 bases; J trimming: 5 bases; junction bases outside the gene matches: 13. The CDR3 is 15 residues long. Germline V lookup: CDR1 SQVTM, CDR2 ANQGSEA. CDR3 sequence: CSVAGQPQKLYGYTF. CDR3 DNA sequence: TGCAGCGTTGCGGGACAGCCCCAGAAATTATATGGCTACACCTTC.

The chain carries TRBV15 and TRBJ1-1; D perhaps matches TRBD1 (6 bases). CDR1 and CDR2 from the germline V gene are LNHNV and YYDKDF (reference sequence). The CDR3 is 17 residues long. The V end lost 4 bases, the J end lost 4 bases, and 22 bases lay between the germline ends. CDR3 bases: TGTGCCACCAGCATAAACCGGGACATGCCATGGGGCACTGAAGCTTTCTTT. Amino acids: CATSINRDMPWGTEAFF.

The gene calls are TRBV4-3 and TRBJ1-1; D is unclear. V lost 4 bases to trimming and J lost 3 bases, with 12 bases between them. Per the germline V gene, CDR1 is LGHNA and CDR2 is YSLEER. The length of the CDR3 is 14 residues. The CDR3 reads CASSRAGIDTEAFF. In nucleotides, the CDR3 is TGCGCCAGCAGCCGAGCCGGGATAGACACTGAAGCTTTCTTT.

The CDR3 region is CASSSSSGTGRYGYTF. The CDR3 DNA is TGCGCCAGCAGCTCCTCATCGGGGACAGGGAGATATGGCTACACCTTC. The chain joins TRBV4-1 to TRBJ1-2; 9 bases are a match to TRBD1. J lost 5 bases, V lost 5 bases, and 12 bases had no gene match. From germline, CDR1 is MGHRA and CDR2 YSYEKL. The CDR3 is 16 amino acids.

V usage is TRBV21-1 and J usage is TRBJ2-7; the D call in the table, TRBD2, was not verified against the DNA. TRBV21-1 is a listed pseudogene. This CDR3 spans 14 amino acids. The chain's CDR3 is CASVGGIRPYEQYF. CDR3 DNA: TGTGCCAGCGTCGGCGGGATCCGACCCTACGAGCAGTACTTC.

This clone has just one count. The J gene is TRBJ1-1, the V gene TRBV4-3; D unresolved. V was cut by 1 base and J by 1 base, with 7 bases left in between. This CDR3 has 14 amino acids. The germline CDR1 and CDR2 sequences are LGHNA and YSLEER. CDR3 in amino acids: CASSQARWNTEAFF. The CDR3 DNA sequence: TGCGCCAGCAGCCAAGCCAGGTGGAACACTGAAGCTTTCTTT.

This clone was seen just once. The chain employs TRBV2 and TRBJ1-2; D ambiguous. Trimming stripped 9 bases from V and 5 bases from J, with 13 bases between. This CDR3 has 12 residues. Germline CDR1 reads SNHLY; CDR2 reads FYNNEI. CDR3 nucleotide sequence: TGTGCCAGGGCGACGGGGAGTTATGGCTACACCTTC. Translated: CARATGSYGYTF.

This chain uses TRBV9 with TRBJ1-1; 7 nucleotides align to TRBD1. Germline CDR1 SGDLS, CDR2 YYNGEE. V dropped 3 bases and J dropped 3; count of bases not matched to a gene: 8. CDR3 size: 15 residues. CDR3 in amino acids: CASSAKYRGDTEAFF. The CDR3 bases are TGTGCCAGCAGCGCGAAATACAGGGGAGACACTGAAGCTTTCTTT.

This sequence joins TRBV27 and TRBJ1-5, with D unclear. Trimming took off 4 bases at V and 4 bases at J, with 11 bases between the two ends. This CDR3 is built from 14 residues. Germline lookup yields CDR1 MNHEY and CDR2 SMNVEV (reference sequence). The CDR3 region has the DNA TGTGCCAGCAGTTCGAAAGGAGGGAATCAGCCCCAGCATTTT. Protein: CASSSKGGNQPQHF.

The chain carries TRBV2 and TRBJ1-2; possible D gene TRBD1, 5 bases. The length of the CDR3 is 12 residues. Looked up from germline, CDR1 is SNHLY and CDR2 is FYNNEI. V lost 10 bases and J 4 bases, leaving 13 bases between the germline ends. CDR3 coding DNA: TGTGCCACCCGACAGACCATCTATGGCTACACCTTC. Protein product: CATRQTIYGYTF.

The chain combines TRBV5-5 with TRBJ2-7; a weak D match, TRBD1 (6 bases). The CDR3 is 16 amino acids. Germline CDR1 is SGHKS and CDR2 is YYEKEE (reference sequence). The ends were cut back, 0 bases at V and 5 bases at J, with 18 bases in the middle. The DNA for the CDR3 is TGTGCCAGCAGCTTGGCCCCGCCCCAGGGGAAGGACGAGCAGTACTTC. This translates into CASSLAPPQGKDEQYF. The full variable domain, its missing parts supplied by reference TRBV5-5 and TRBJ2-7, is DAGVTQSPTHLIKTRGQQVTLRCSPISGHKSVSWYQQVLGQGPQFIFQYYEKEERGRGNFPDRFSARQFPNYSSELNVNALLLGDSALYLCASSLAPPQGKDEQYFGPGTRLTVT.

The chain employs TRBV29-1 and TRBJ2-1, with 10 bases identical to TRBD2. The CDR3 is 14 amino acids. CDR1 is SQVTM and CDR2 is ANQGSEA in the germline V gene. The V gene end was trimmed by 8 bases and the J gene end by 5 bases; junction bases not matched to a gene: 9. The CDR3 is CSSPKREGNNEQFF. As DNA, the CDR3 is TGCAGCTCTCCCAAGCGGGAGGGCAACAATGAGCAGTTCTTC.

This clone was observed once. The chain recombines TRBV5-4 with TRBJ1-3, with D perhaps matching TRBD1 (6 bases). This CDR3 comprises 15 residues. Trimming took 0 bases from V and 4 from J, leaving 11 bases between them. The germline V gene has CDR1 SGHNT and CDR2 YYREEE (reference sequence). CDR3 amino acids: CASSLDARGGNTIYF. CDR3 nucleotides: TGTGCCAGCAGCTTGGATGCCAGGGGAGGAAACACCATATATTTT.

V is TRBV27 and J is TRBJ1-5, with D possibly being TRBD1 (5 bases). The germline gives CDR1 MNHEY, CDR2 SMNVEV (reference sequence). Trimming stripped 3 bases from V and 6 bases from J, with 12 bases between. The CDR3 totals 14 residues. The CDR3 here is CASSLSRGPQPQHF. CDR3 in DNA: TGTGCCAGCAGTTTGTCTAGGGGTCCTCAGCCCCAGCATTTT.

The genes are TRBV7-2 and TRBJ2-1; 15 nucleotides align to TRBD2. The trim removed 5 bases at V and 7 bases at J, leaving 3 bases unmatched. The CDR3 runs 15 residues. Germline V lookup: CDR1 SGHTA, CDR2 FQGNSA. CDR3 sequence: CASSGTSGGLNEQFF. Here the CDR3 DNA reads TGTGCCAGCAGCGGGACTAGCGGGGGGCTGAATGAGCAGTTCTTC.

This clone came up once. The V gene is TRBV25-1, the J gene TRBJ2-1; TRBD1 is a possible D gene (5 bases). Trimming shortened V by 8 bases and J by 4 bases, and 12 bases separated the two germline ends. This CDR3 spans 13 amino acids. Per the germline V gene, CDR1 is MGHDK and CDR2 is SYGVNS. The CDR3 DNA is TGTGCCAGCCGTCCCACAGGTTACAATGAGCAGTTCTTC. As protein: CASRPTGYNEQFF.

Remarks on this clone: The junction departs from the called germline gene at one end, perhaps through a read error. This chain joins TRBV5-4 and TRBJ2-1; D is possibly TRBD1 (5 bases). CDR1 SGHNT and CDR2 YYREEE come from the germline V gene (reference sequence). The CDR3 extends over 15 amino acids. CDR3 sequence: CASSLVPPTGFGLIF. CDR3 sequence (DNA): TGTGCCAGCAGCTTGGTGCCCCCAACAGGTTTTGGGTTGATCTTC.

In its sample, this clone was seen once. The chain joins TRBV28 to TRBJ2-7; possibly TRBD1 for D (6 bases). The germline V gene has CDR1 MDHEN and CDR2 SYDVKM. This CDR3 comprises 15 residues. The ends were cut back, 5 bases at V and 3 bases at J, with 17 bases in the middle. CDR3 nucleotide sequence: TGTGCCAGCAGTCCCACCCGGACAGACCTCTACGAGCAGTACTTC. Encoded protein: CASSPTRTDLYEQYF. The variable domain in full, completed from reference TRBV28 and TRBJ2-7, reads DVKVTQSSRYLVKRTGEKVFLECVQDMDHENMFWYRQDPGLGLRLIYFSYDVKMKEKGDIPEGYSVSREKKERFSLILESASTNQTSMYLCASSPTRTDLYEQYFGPGTRLTVT.

The chain joins TRBV5-6 to TRBJ2-2, with TRBD1 matching 12 bases. The CDR3 extends over 17 amino acids. The trim removed 3 bases at V and 5 bases at J, leaving 8 bases unmatched. Germline assignment: CDR1 SGHDT and CDR2 YYEEEE. CDR3 sequence: CASSSQGQGAGTGELFF. In nucleotides, the CDR3 is TGTGCCAGCAGCTCCCAGGGACAGGGGGCGGGAACCGGGGAGCTGTTTTTT.

The CDR3 nucleotides read TGTGCCAGTAGTATAACCCCTAGCGGGAGATCCTACAATGAGCAGTTCTTC. Protein product: CASSITPSGRSYNEQFF. The chain combines TRBV19 with TRBJ2-1; TRBD2 matches 10 bases. The CDR3 extends over 17 amino acids. Germline V lookup: CDR1 LNHDA, CDR2 SQIVND (reference sequence). Losses at the gene ends were 2 bases for V and 1 base for J; bases not matched to a gene: 5.

The V and J genes are TRBV7-9 and TRBJ1-6; weak D call: TRBD1 (5 bases). Germline lookup yields CDR1 SEHNR and CDR2 FQNEAQ (reference sequence). Trimming cost V 4 bases and J 3 bases, with 7 bases left between them. The CDR3 length is 14 residues. The CDR3 DNA reads as TGTGCCAGCAGCTGCCAGGGCTATAATTCACCCCTCCACTTT. Residues: CASSCQGYNSPLHF.

This clone was counted once. The genes are TRBV4-3 and TRBJ2-1; 8 bases fit TRBD1. The germline V gene encodes CDR1 LGHNA and CDR2 YSLEER. The CDR3 is 19 residues long. J was trimmed by 0 bases and V by 3 bases; bases with no gene match: 13. CDR3 coding DNA: TGCGCCAGCAGCCACCGGGACAGGTCTCTCGGGAGCTCCTACAATGAGCAGTTCTTC. This translates into CASSHRDRSLGSSYNEQFF.